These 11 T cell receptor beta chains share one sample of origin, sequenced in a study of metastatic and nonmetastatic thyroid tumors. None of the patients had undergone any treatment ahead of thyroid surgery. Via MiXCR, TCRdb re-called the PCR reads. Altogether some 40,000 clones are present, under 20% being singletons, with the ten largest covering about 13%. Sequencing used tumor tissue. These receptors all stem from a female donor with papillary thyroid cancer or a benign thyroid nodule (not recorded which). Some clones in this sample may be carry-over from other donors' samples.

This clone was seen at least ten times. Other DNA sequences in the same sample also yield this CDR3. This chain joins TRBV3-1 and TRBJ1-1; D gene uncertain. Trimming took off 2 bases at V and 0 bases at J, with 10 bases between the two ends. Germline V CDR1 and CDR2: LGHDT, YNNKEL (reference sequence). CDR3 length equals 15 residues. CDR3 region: CASSQLSIMNTEAFF. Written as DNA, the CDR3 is TGTGCCAGCAGCCAACTCAGTATCATGAACACTGAAGCTTTCTTT.

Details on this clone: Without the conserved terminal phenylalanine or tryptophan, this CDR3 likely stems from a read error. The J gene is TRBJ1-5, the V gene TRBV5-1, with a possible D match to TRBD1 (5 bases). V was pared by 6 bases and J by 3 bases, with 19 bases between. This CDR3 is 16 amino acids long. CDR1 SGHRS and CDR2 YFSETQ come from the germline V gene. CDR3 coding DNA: TGCGCCAGCACCCTTAATATCCAGGGTAACAATCAGCCCCAGCATCTT. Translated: CASTLNIQGNNQPQHL.

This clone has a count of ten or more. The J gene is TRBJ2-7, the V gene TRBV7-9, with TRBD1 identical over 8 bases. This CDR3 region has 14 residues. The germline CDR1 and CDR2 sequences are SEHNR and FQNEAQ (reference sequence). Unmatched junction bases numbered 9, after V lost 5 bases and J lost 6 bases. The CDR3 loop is CASSQQRTGTEQYF. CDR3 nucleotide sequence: TGTGCCAGCAGCCAACAACGGACAGGGACCGAGCAGTACTTC.

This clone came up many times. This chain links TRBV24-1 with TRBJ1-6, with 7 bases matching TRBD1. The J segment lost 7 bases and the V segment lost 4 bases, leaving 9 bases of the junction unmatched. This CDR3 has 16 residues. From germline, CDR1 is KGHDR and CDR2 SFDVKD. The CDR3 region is CATSDPRQGKNSPLHF. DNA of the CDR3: TGTGCCACCAGTGACCCCCGACAGGGAAAAAATTCACCCCTCCACTTT.

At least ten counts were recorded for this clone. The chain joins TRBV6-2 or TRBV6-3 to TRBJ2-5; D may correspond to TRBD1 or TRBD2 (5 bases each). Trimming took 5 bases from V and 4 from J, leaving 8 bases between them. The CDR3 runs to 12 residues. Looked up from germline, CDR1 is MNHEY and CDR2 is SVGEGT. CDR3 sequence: CASSRGRETQYF. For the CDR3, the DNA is TGTGCCAGCAGTAGGGGACGAGAGACCCAGTACTTC.

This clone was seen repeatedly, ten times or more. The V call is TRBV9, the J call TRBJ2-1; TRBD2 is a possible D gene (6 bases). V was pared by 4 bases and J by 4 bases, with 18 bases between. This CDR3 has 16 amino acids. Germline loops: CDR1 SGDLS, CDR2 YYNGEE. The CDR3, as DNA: TGTGCCAGCAGCACTCAGCGGGTCCAGCCGTACAATGAGCAGTTCTTC. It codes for CASSTQRVQPYNEQFF.

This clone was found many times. The CDR3 is CAWSVLREQYF. Here the CDR3 DNA reads TGTGCCTGGAGTGTATTGAGGGAGCAGTACTTC. The chain is built from TRBV30 and TRBJ2-7; D call uncertain. This CDR3 is 11 amino acids long. Germline CDR1 GTSNPN, CDR2 SVGIG (reference sequence). Trimming cost V 0 bases and J 7 bases, with 7 bases left between them.

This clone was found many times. The CDR3 DNA reads TGCGCCAGCAGCTTGAGGGGCGGCAGCTCCTATAATTCACCCCTCCACTTT. Translated: CASSLRGGSSYNSPLHF. The J gene is TRBJ1-6, the V gene TRBV5-1, with TRBD1 as a possible D gene (5 bases). Trimming cost V 1 base and J 0 bases, with 11 bases left between them. The CDR3 spans 17 residues. CDR1 is SGHRS, CDR2 YFSETQ, per germline.

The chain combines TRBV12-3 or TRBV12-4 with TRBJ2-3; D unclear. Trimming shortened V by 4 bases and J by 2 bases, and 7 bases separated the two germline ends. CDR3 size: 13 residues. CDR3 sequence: CASSSGDTDTQYF. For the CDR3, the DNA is TGTGCCAGCAGTTCAGGTGACACAGATACGCAGTATTTT.

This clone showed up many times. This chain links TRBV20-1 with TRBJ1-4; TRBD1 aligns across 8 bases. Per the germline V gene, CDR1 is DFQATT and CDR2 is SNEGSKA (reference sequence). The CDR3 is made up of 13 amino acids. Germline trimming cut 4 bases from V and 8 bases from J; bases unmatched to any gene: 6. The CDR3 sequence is CSATGQGREKLFF. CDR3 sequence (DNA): TGCAGTGCTACCGGACAGGGTCGGGAAAAACTGTTTTTT.

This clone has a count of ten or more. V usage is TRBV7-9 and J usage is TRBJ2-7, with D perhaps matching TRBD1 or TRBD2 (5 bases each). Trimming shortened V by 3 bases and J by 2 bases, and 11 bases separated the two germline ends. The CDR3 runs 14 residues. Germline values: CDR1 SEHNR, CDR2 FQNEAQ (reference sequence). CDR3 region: CASSFSGAPYEQYF. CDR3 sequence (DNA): TGTGCCAGCAGCTTTTCCGGGGCACCCTACGAGCAGTACTTC.